The rows below give T cell receptor beta chains drawn from one sample of a study of regulatory and conventional T cells in RAG deficiency. Data came from immunoSEQ multiplex PCR; TCRdb stores just in-frame clones and leaves some out. The sample has 9,000 to 15,000 clones, approximately 93% seen once; the top ten hold 1.3% to 1.5%. The sample was also linked to a second study, of regulatory T cells.

Source material: CD127- CD25+ CD4+ Tregs sorted from blood. The receptors here all came from a human donor in good health. CDR3s include the opening cysteine and the closing phenylalanine or tryptophan. A D gene is named only where the DNA matches it firmly. Some rows mark clone size as missing; the rest say once, few, many or name a class of expanded clone.

TRBV11-2,TRBD1,.,TRBJ2-1,TGTGCCAGCAGCCGGGACAGGGCGCCCTACAATGAGCAGTTCTTC,CASSRDRAPYNEQFF
TRBV27,.,.,TRBJ2-3,TGTGCCAGCAGTTTATCTGGTCAGGGGCCAGATACGCAGTATTTT,CASSLSGQGPDTQYF
TRBV6-4,TRBD2,.,TRBJ2-1,TGTGCCAGCAGTGACTCCTGGCGGGGGGTCCATGAGCAGTTCTTC,CASSDSWRGVHEQFF
TRBV5-1,.,.,TRBJ2-2,TGCGCCAGCAGCTTGGCACTGCGAGCGAACACCGGGGAGCTGTTTTTT,CASSLALRANTGELFF
TRBV28,.,.,TRBJ1-4,TGTGCCAGCAGTTCTCCGGGACACTTAGAAAAACTGTTTTTT,CASSSPGHLEKLFF
TRBV29-1,TRBD1,.,TRBJ1-1,TGCAGCGCACAAAGGGACAGGCTCGGGACTGAAGCTTTCTTT,CSAQRDRLGTEAFF
TRBV7-2,TRBD2,.,TRBJ2-7,TGTGCCAGCAGCCCAATGACTAGCGGGGGGCCGGGCGAGCAGTACTTC,CASSPMTSGGPGEQYF
TRBV4-2,.,.,TRBJ2-7,TGTGCCAGCAGCCAAGATCCGCGGAACTCCTACGAGCAGTACTTC,CASSQDPRNSYEQYF
TRBV6-5,TRBD1,.,TRBJ1-6,TGTGCCAGCAGTAAACGGACAGGGGTAGAATCCCCCCTCCACTTT,CASSKRTGVESPLHF
TRBV19,.,.,TRBJ1-2,TGTGCCAGTAGTATTCGGAGGAGGGAGAAAGAGGCCCATGGCTACACCTTC,CASSIRRREKEAHGYTF
TRBV15,.,once,TRBJ1-6,TGTGCCACCAGCAGCTTCTATAATTCACCCCTCCACTTT,CATSSFYNSPLHF
TRBV30,TRBD1,.,TRBJ1-5,TGTGCTATCCCCGGAGACACAGGGGGGTCGGGCAATCAGCCCCAGCATTTT,CAIPGDTGGSGNQPQHF
TRBV14,.,.,TRBJ2-6,TGTGCCAGCAGCCAAGATGCCAACCCCGAGGACTACCGCTCTGGGGCCAACGTCCTGACTTTC,CASSQDANPEDYRSGANVLTF
TRBV5-1,TRBD1,once,TRBJ1-2,TGCGCCAGCAGCTTAAAGGACAGGCCGCTATCTAACTATGGCTACACCTTC,CASSLKDRPLSNYGYTF
TRBV4-1,TRBD2,.,TRBJ2-5,TGCGCCAGCAGCCAACCACTTCGACTAGCGGGAACTCCCAAGGAGACCCAGTACTTC,CASSQPLRLAGTPKETQYF
TRBV27,.,.,TRBJ1-3,TGTGCCAGCAGTTTAAGAGGACTAGGGGTTGGAAACACCATATATTTT,CASSLRGLGVGNTIYF
TRBV5-4,.,.,TRBJ1-6,TGTGCCAGCAGCTTCGGAGGCCCTCGAGATCAGAGGTCACCCCTCCACTTT,CASSFGGPRDQRSPLHF
TRBV4-2,TRBD2,once,TRBJ2-3,TGTGCCAGCAGCCCGCTAGCGGGCTATAGCACAGATACGCAGTATTTT,CASSPLAGYSTDTQYF
TRBV6-1,.,once,TRBJ2-7,TGTGCCACTGGGAGGAACACGGGCTCCTACGAGCAGTACTTC,CATGRNTGSYEQYF
TRBV7-3,.,.,TRBJ1-5,TGTGCCAGCAGCTTATTTCGAGGGGGTAGCAATCAGCCCCAGCATTTT,CASSLFRGGSNQPQHF
TRBV6-1,TRBD1,.,TRBJ1-5,TGTGCCAGCAGGACAGGGGGCGTAATCAATCAGCCCCAGCATTTT,CASRTGGVINQPQHF
TRBV9,TRBD1,.,TRBJ2-2,TGTGCCAGCAGCCCATGGACAGGGCGGACCGGGGAGCTGTTTTTT,CASSPWTGRTGELFF
TRBV11-1,TRBD2,once,TRBJ2-2,TGTGCCAGCAGCTGGGCGGGGGGGCACACCGGGGAGCTGTTTTTT,CASSWAGGHTGELFF
TRBV5-1,TRBD2,.,TRBJ2-3,TGCGCCAGCAGCTCGGGACTAGCCGTAGCAGATACGCAGTATTTT,CASSSGLAVADTQYF
TRBV5-1,.,.,TRBJ2-1,TGCGCCAGCAGCCTAATCAGGGGGGTATCCTACAATGAGCAGTTCTTC,CASSLIRGVSYNEQFF
TRBV5-6,.,.,TRBJ2-4,TGTGCCAGCAGCTTATTCCGGGAGGCCAAAAACATTCAGTACTTC,CASSLFREAKNIQYF
TRBV5-1,TRBD1,.,TRBJ1-2,TGCGCCAGCAGCTTGGCCGGACAGGAGACCTATGGCTACACCTTC,CASSLAGQETYGYTF
TRBV5-1,TRBD1,.,TRBJ1-6,TGCGCCAGCAGCAAGGGACAGGCCGAACCCCTCCACTTT,CASSKGQAEPLHF
TRBV16,.,.,TRBJ1-1,TGTGCCAGCAGCCAATCGGACAGCAATTATGAAGCTTTCTTT,CASSQSDSNYEAFF
TRBV11-2,TRBD1,.,TRBJ1-2,TGTGCCAGCAGCTCCGGACAGGGAAACTATGGCTACACCTTC,CASSSGQGNYGYTF
TRBV28,.,.,TRBJ1-2,TGTGCCAGCAGTTTATTGCAGGGGTGGTCAGGTGGCTACACCTTC,CASSLLQGWSGGYTF
TRBV5-1,TRBD1,.,TRBJ1-3,TGCGCCAGCAGCTTGGTCCCGACAGGGTCTGGAAACACCATATATTTT,CASSLVPTGSGNTIYF
TRBV5-1,.,.,TRBJ1-1,TGCGCCAGCAGCTTACGGAGGTTCACTGAAGCTTTCTTT,CASSLRRFTEAFF
TRBV6-1,TRBD2,large,TRBJ2-7,TGTGCCAGCAGGGTGCGGACTAGCTCCCCCTACGAGCAGTACTTC,CASRVRTSSPYEQYF
TRBV6-6,TRBD1,.,TRBJ2-7,TGTGCCAGCAGTTTACGACAGGGCTCCGCCGAGCAGTACTTC,CASSLRQGSAEQYF
TRBV19,.,.,TRBJ1-5,TGTGCCAGTAGCTCTCTTGGACAGTTTAATCAGCCCCAGCATTTT,CASSSLGQFNQPQHF
TRBV15,.,.,TRBJ2-1,TGTGCCACCAGCAGAGATTTCATGGCCCTCCGGGGTGAGCAGTTCTTC,CATSRDFMALRGEQFF
TRBV15,TRBD1,.,TRBJ2-7,TGTGCCACCAGCAGATGGGGGACAGCATACTCCTACGAGCAGTACTTC,CATSRWGTAYSYEQYF
TRBV18,TRBD1,.,TRBJ1-1,TGTGCCGGCTCACCACCGTCCCAGGGGGCCTTCCTGAACACTGAAGCTTTCTTT,CAGSPPSQGAFLNTEAFF
TRBV27,TRBD1,.,TRBJ2-1,TGTGCCAGCAGTTTGGCAGGGGGAACGTACAATGAGCAGTTCTTC,CASSLAGGTYNEQFF
TRBV5-6,.,.,TRBJ1-2,TGTGCCAGCAGCTTGGAGACAGGCCGGGGCTATGGCTACACCTTC,CASSLETGRGYGYTF
TRBV2,.,.,TRBJ1-2,TGTGCCAGCAGTACCAGCTATGGCTACACCTTC,CASSTSYGYTF
TRBV19,TRBD2,once,TRBJ2-5,TGTGCCAGTAGTAGGGCTTGGCTAGCGGGGGGGGCCCAGTACTTC,CASSRAWLAGGAQYF
TRBV6-5,.,.,TRBJ2-7,TGTGCCAGCCCCCCTGGGGGGTCCCACTCCTACGAGCAGTACTTC,CASPPGGSHSYEQYF
TRBV6-5,.,.,TRBJ2-5,TGTGCCAGCAGTTACTCGCGGAAACAAGAGACCCAGTACTTC,CASSYSRKQETQYF
TRBV28,.,.,TRBJ2-6,TGTGCCAGCAGTTTATCCGGACACTCTGGGGCCAACGTCCTGACTTTC,CASSLSGHSGANVLTF